This T cell receptor beta chain was captured in a study of blood T cell repertoires in COVID-19. Study-level background: Samples came from the United States, Italy and Spain, spanning acute and convalescent COVID-19. PBMCs, B-cell-depleted T cells, or T cells provided the cDNA or gDNA that made up the material.

The CDR3 consists of 14 residues. The J segment lost 6 bases and the V segment lost 7 bases, leaving 12 bases of the junction unmatched. In germline, CDR1 is WSHSY, CDR2 SAAADI. As handled by the study authors: Amplifying reference gene primers gave estimates of nucleated cell counts. TCRdb's copy holds only in-frame clones and misses some; the assay was immunoSEQ multiplex PCR. The DNA gave D and trimming, while V, J and clone size come from that table. The top ten hold 7.9% of the sample, which has more than 85,000 clones, roughly 82% seen once. The TCR sequence derives from a woman older than 75 with active or convalescent COVID-19. Sample: peripheral blood. The rearrangement links TRBV10-2 to TRBJ2-7, with 7 bases aligning to TRBD2. The CDR3 coding sequence is TGCGCCAGCACTCCCGGCGGGAGAGCCATCGAGCAGTACTTC. Protein sequence: CASTPGGRAIEQYF.